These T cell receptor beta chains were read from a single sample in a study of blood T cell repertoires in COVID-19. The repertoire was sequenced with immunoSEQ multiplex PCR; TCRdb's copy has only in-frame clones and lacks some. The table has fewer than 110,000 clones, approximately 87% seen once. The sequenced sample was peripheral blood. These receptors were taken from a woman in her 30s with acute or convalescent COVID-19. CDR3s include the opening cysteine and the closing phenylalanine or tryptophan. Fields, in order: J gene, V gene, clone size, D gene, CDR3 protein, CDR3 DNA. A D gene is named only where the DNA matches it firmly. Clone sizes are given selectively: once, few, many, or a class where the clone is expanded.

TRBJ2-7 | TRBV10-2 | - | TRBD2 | CASSERSGGPYEQYF | TGCGCCAGCAGTGAGAGGTCGGGGGGGCCCTACGAGCAGTACTTC
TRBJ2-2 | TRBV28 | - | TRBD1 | CASSPRTGTGELFF | TGTGCCAGCAGCCCTAGGACAGGGACCGGGGAGCTGTTTTTT
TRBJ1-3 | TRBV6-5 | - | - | CASSYSRSGNTIYF | TGTGCCAGCAGTTACTCGAGGTCCGGAAACACCATATATTTT
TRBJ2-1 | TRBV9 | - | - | CASSPDRISYNEQFF | TGTGCCAGCAGCCCAGACAGGATCTCCTACAATGAGCAGTTCTTC
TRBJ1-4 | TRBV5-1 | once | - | CASRQTGGEQEKLFF | TGCGCCAGCAGACAGACCGGGGGGGAGCAGGAAAAACTGTTTTTT
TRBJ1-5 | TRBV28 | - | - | CASRIDPGKHNQPQHF | TGTGCCAGCAGAATAGACCCCGGGAAACACAATCAGCCCCAGCATTTT
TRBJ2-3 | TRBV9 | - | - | CASSATRAGAGTQYF | TGTGCCAGCAGCGCCACCCGGGCGGGGGCCGGTACGCAGTATTTT
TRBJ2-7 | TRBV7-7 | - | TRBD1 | CASSLEGQGSFYEQYF | TGTGCCAGCAGCTTAGAGGGACAGGGCTCATTCTACGAGCAGTACTTC
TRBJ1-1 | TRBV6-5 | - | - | CASSAGKKAFF | TGTGCCAGCAGCGCAGGGAAGAAAGCTTTCTTT
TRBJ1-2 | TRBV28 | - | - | CASSAGEGYTF | TGTGCCAGCAGCGCCGGGGAAGGCTACACCTTC
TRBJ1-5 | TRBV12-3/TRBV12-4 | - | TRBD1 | CAKRQGGQPQHF | TGTGCCAAGCGACAGGGGGGTCAGCCCCAGCATTTT
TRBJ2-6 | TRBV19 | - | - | CASRRQPWGANVLTF | TGTGCCAGTAGGAGACAGCCTTGGGGGGCCAACGTCCTGACTTTC
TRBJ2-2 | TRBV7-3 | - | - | CASSFRSGLVTGELFF | TGTGCCAGCAGCTTTAGATCGGGGTTGGTCACCGGGGAGCTGTTTTTT
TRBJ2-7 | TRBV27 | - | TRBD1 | CASSLSTTGGYEQYF | TGTGCCAGCAGTTTATCGACGACAGGGGGCTACGAGCAGTACTTC
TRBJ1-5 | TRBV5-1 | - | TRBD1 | CASSLQGALNQPQHF | TGCGCCAGCAGCTTGCAGGGGGCCCTCAATCAGCCCCAGCATTTT
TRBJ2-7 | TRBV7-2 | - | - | CASSSQSGVSYEQYF | TGTGCCAGCAGCTCCCAGTCGGGGGTCTCCTACGAGCAGTACTTC
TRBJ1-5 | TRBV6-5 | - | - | CASSRTDNQPQHF | TGTGCCAGCAGTCGGACTGATAATCAGCCCCAGCATTTT
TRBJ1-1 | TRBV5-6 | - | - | CASTPWTVNTEAFF | TGTGCCAGCACCCCTTGGACAGTGAACACTGAAGCTTTCTTT
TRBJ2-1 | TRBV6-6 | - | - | CASSYSLRYEQFF | TGTGCCAGCAGTTACTCGCTCAGGTATGAGCAGTTCTTC
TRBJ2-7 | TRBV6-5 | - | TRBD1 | CATNRDRVNEQYF | TGTGCCACCAACCGGGACAGGGTGAACGAGCAGTACTTC
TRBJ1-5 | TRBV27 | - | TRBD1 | CASRGQNNQPQHF | TGTGCCAGCCGGGGACAGAACAATCAGCCCCAGCATTTT
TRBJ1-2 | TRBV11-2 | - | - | CASSLGGSNYGYTF | TGTGCCAGCAGCTTGGGGGGATCAAACTATGGCTACACCTTC